A single sample is the source of the 11 T cell receptor beta chains below, sequenced in a study of shared clonotypes between healthy human individuals. Positively selected for CCR7, the CD45RO-negative cells used as naive CD8 cells excluded terminally differentiated effector memory CD45RA+ cells. Libraries were prepared by immunoSEQ multiplex PCR; TCRdb keeps only in-frame clonotypes and omits some of them. The sample contains around 2,100,000 clones, over 85% of which appear only once. Input material: naive CD8+ T cells sorted from blood. All receptors derive from a man in his late teens or twenties in good health.

This clone was detected once. This chain links TRBV7-9 with TRBJ2-7; TRBD1 might be the D (5 bases). V lost 10 bases, J lost 2 bases, and 12 bases lay in between. CDR1 and CDR2 (germline): SEHNR, FQNEAQ (reference sequence). The CDR3 runs to 12 residues. The CDR3 nucleotides are TGTGCCACCACAGGCACCACCTACGAGCAGTACTTC. Translating gives CATTGTTYEQYF.

The chain links TRBV7-8 to TRBJ1-3; D is ambiguous. The germline V and J ends were trimmed by 2 bases and 4 bases, with 12 bases remaining between them. Germline loops: CDR1 SGHVS, CDR2 FQNEAQ. The CDR3 totals 15 residues. CDR3 sequence: CASSLPRESGNTIYF. CDR3 nucleotide sequence: TGTGCCAGCAGCTTACCGCGGGAGTCCGGAAACACCATATATTTT.

About this clone itself: Additional DNA sequences in this sample encode the identical CDR3. This chain uses TRBV7-2 with TRBJ2-7; the D is unclear. This CDR3 contains 13 residues. Deletions cut 1 base from V and 1 base from J, with 5 bases between. The V gene's germline CDR1 is SGHTA and CDR2 FQGNSA. The CDR3 loop is CASSLGNSYEQYF. The CDR3 region has the DNA TGTGCCAGCAGCTTAGGGAATTCCTACGAGCAGTACTTC. The full variable domain, rest sourced from reference TRBV7-2 and TRBJ2-7, is GAGVSQSPSNKVTEKGKDVELRCDPISGHTALYWYRQSLGQGLEFLIYFQGNSAPDKSGLPSDRFSAERTGGSVSTLTIQRTQQEDSAVYLCASSLGNSYEQYFGPGTRLTVT.

V is TRBV10-3 and J is TRBJ2-3; 8 positions agree with TRBD2. Germline CDR1 is ENHRY and CDR2 is SYGVKD. Trimming at V came to 5 bases and at J to 5 bases, leaving 9 bases not matched to a gene. This CDR3 contains 15 residues. This CDR3 reads CAISTIGGEGDTQYF. Written as DNA, the CDR3 is TGTGCCATCAGTACGATCGGGGGGGAAGGAGATACGCAGTATTTT.

The chain joins TRBV28 to TRBJ2-7; TRBD2 aligns across 8 bases. The germline CDR1 and CDR2 sequences are MDHEN and SYDVKM. CDR3 size: 15 residues. The J segment lost 0 bases and the V segment lost 6 bases, leaving 7 bases of the junction unmatched. CDR3 nucleotide sequence: TGTGCCAGCAGCCCAGGACTAGCCCCCTCCTACGAGCAGTACTTC. Residues: CASSPGLAPSYEQYF. Supplemented by reference TRBV28 and TRBJ2-7, the full variable domain reads DVKVTQSSRYLVKRTGEKVFLECVQDMDHENMFWYRQDPGLGLRLIYFSYDVKMKEKGDIPEGYSVSREKKERFSLILESASTNQTSMYLCASSPGLAPSYEQYFGPGTRLTVT.

As DNA, the CDR3 is TGTGCCAGCTCACCCACGGGCGGCCTAGATACGCAGTATTTT. Protein: CASSPTGGLDTQYF. The rearrangement links TRBV18 to TRBJ2-3; D not certain. The V end was cut by 3 bases, the J end by 5 bases, with 12 bases between. Germline V gene data show CDR1 as KGHSH and CDR2 as LQKENI. This CDR3 contains 14 residues.

The rearrangement links TRBV29-1 to TRBJ1-2, with D unresolved. Germline loops: CDR1 SQVTM, CDR2 ANQGSEA. The CDR3 totals 12 residues. Trimming took off 6 bases at V and 4 bases at J, with 12 bases between the two ends. CDR3: CSVEGSSYGYTF. The DNA of the CDR3 is TGCAGCGTCGAGGGCTCTTCCTATGGCTACACCTTC.

The genes are TRBV9 and TRBJ2-5; TRBD1 might be the D (6 bases). Germline CDR1 SGDLS, CDR2 YYNGEE. The CDR3 has 12 residues. The V end was cut by 6 bases, the J end by 4 bases, with 10 bases between. The CDR3 reads CASKGVRETQYF. DNA of the CDR3: TGTGCCAGCAAGGGGGTCAGAGAGACCCAGTACTTC.

The V gene is TRBV28, the J gene TRBJ1-1; no clear D. Germline CDR1 MDHEN, CDR2 SYDVKM. V was clipped by 2 bases and J by 5 bases, with 12 bases between them. The CDR3 loop spans 14 amino acids. The CDR3 region is CASSLVPGSTEAFF. DNA for the CDR3: TGTGCCAGCAGTTTAGTTCCGGGCAGTACTGAAGCTTTCTTT. The full variable domain, rest sourced from reference TRBV28 and TRBJ1-1, is DVKVTQSSRYLVKRTGEKVFLECVQDMDHENMFWYRQDPGLGLRLIYFSYDVKMKEKGDIPEGYSVSREKKERFSLILESASTNQTSMYLCASSLVPGSTEAFFGQGTRLTVV.

V gene TRBV5-5 combines with J gene TRBJ2-7, with 11 positions matching TRBD1. The CDR3 length is 15 residues. The germline gives CDR1 SGHKS, CDR2 YYEKEE (reference sequence). V lost 2 bases to trimming and J lost 5 bases; unmatched junction nucleotides: 6. CDR3 sequence: CASSLGQGAWHEQYF. As DNA, the CDR3 is TGTGCCAGCAGCTTAGGACAGGGGGCATGGCACGAGCAGTACTTC. Full variable domain (missing parts from reference TRBV5-5 and TRBJ2-7): DAGVTQSPTHLIKTRGQQVTLRCSPISGHKSVSWYQQVLGQGPQFIFQYYEKEERGRGNFPDRFSARQFPNYSSELNVNALLLGDSALYLCASSLGQGAWHEQYFGPGTRLTVT.

This rearrangement joins TRBV30 to TRBJ1-4, with D perhaps matching TRBD1 (6 bases). CDR3 length: 13 residues. Trimming removed 1 base from V and 3 bases from J, with 6 bases in between. Per germline, CDR1 GTSNPN and CDR2 SVGIG (reference sequence). Written as DNA, the CDR3 is TGTGCCTGGAGTGGGACAGCTAATGAAAAACTGTTTTTT. This translates into CAWSGTANEKLFF.